This T cell receptor beta chain was documented in a study of T cells in tuberculosis. Study as a whole: IGRA-negative adolescents, IGRA-positive adolescents with latent tuberculosis and adults with active tuberculosis formed this South African cohort. Study findings and constraints: GMM-specific TCRs were nearer to active tuberculosis alpha repertoires, suggesting expansion.

Remarks on this clone: Its specificity is unknown.

Sequencing used immunoSEQ multiplex PCR; TCRdb keeps in-frame clones, though not all of them. The data hold tens of thousands of clones, with around 94% observed a single time. This CDR3 is 14 amino acids long. Germline V CDR1 and CDR2: SGHVS, FQNEAQ. Trimming at V came to 3 bases and at J to 4 bases, leaving 3 bases not matched to a gene. The sample comprised PBMCs. The receptor was isolated from a donor between 10 and 29 years old with latent tuberculosis or without tuberculosis infection. The rearrangement links TRBV7-8 to TRBJ1-3; 7 nucleotides align to TRBD1. The CDR3 loop reads CASSFGTAGNTIYF. The DNA of the CDR3 is TGTGCCAGCAGCTTCGGGACAGCGGGAAACACCATATATTTT. Full variable domain (rest looked up from reference TRBV7-8 and TRBJ1-3): GAGVSQSPRYKVAKRGQDVALRCDPISGHVSLFWYQQALGQGPEFLTYFQNEAQLDKSGLPSDRFFAERPEGSVSTLKIQRTQQEDSAVYLCASSFGTAGNTIYFGEGSWLTVV.